These 20 T cell receptor beta chains were sequenced from one sample in a study of CD8+CD57+ T cells in acquired aplastic anemia listed by TCRdb under 2018. The sequencer listed for this sample is Illumina HiSeq 2000. Genomic DNA served as template for TCR beta VDJ combination and CDR3 sequence profiling. In-frame beta chains were kept once TCRdb had trimmed the public reads at Q25 with fastp and called clones with MiXCR. Each CDR3 protein gets just one entry, which takes the most common genes and DNA from the rows behind it. Present in this sample are about 110,000 distinct CDR3 sequences, less than 65% of which were seen just once. The top ten hold approximately 32% of the sample. The sequenced sample consisted of sorted CD4+, CD8+, or CD8+CD57+ T cells (not recorded which) from PBMCs. Receptors originate from a human donor in good health, serving as a control.

A word on this clonotype: A much more abundant neighbour one base away suggests this may be a read error. The chain recombines TRBV7-2 with TRBJ2-7, with D tentatively TRBD1 (6 bases). Trimming left V 5 bases short and J 4 bases short, with 15 bases between. This CDR3 has 14 residues. Germline V gene lookup returns CDR1 SGHTA and CDR2 FQGNSA. CDR3 residues: CASSPPTRGYEQYF. CDR3 sequence (DNA): TGTGCCAGCAGCCCACCGACAAGGGGGTACGAGCAGTACTTC.

V and J are TRBV29-1 and TRBJ1-2; perhaps TRBD1 as D (5 bases). From germline, CDR1 is SQVTM and CDR2 ANQGSEA. Trimming left V 2 bases short and J 4 bases short, with 20 bases between. CDR3 length: 16 amino acids. CDR3 region: CSVEPREGRRVYGYTF. As DNA, the CDR3 is TGCAGCGTTGAACCCCGGGAGGGGAGGAGGGTCTATGGCTACACCTTC.

The gene calls are TRBV2 and TRBJ2-3; TRBD2 matches at 7 bases. Germline CDR1 and CDR2: SNHLY and FYNNEI. The CDR3 length is 14 residues. V shed 6 bases and J 2 bases; nucleotides not matched to a gene: 5. The CDR3 DNA reads TGTGCCAGCAGCCGGGGGGATAACACAGATACGCAGTATTTT. It translates to CASSRGDNTDTQYF.

This clonotype was counted at least ten times. The gene calls are TRBV4-1 and TRBJ2-7, with TRBD2 matching 7 bases. Germline trimming cut 4 bases from V and 1 base from J; bases unmatched to any gene: 10. The germline V gene has CDR1 MGHRA and CDR2 YSYEKL. This CDR3 has 16 amino acids. The CDR3 sequence: CASSPNLQRGSYEQYF. The CDR3 DNA follows: TGCGCCAGCAGCCCCAATCTCCAGCGGGGATCCTACGAGCAGTACTTC.

This clonotype was counted many times. CDR3 protein: CASSRDRVTSYNEQFF. The DNA for the CDR3 is TGTGCCAGCAGTCGGGACAGGGTTACGTCCTACAATGAGCAGTTCTTC. The V call is TRBV27, the J call TRBJ2-1, with 9 positions matching TRBD1. CDR1 and CDR2 (germline): MNHEY, SMNVEV (reference sequence). The trim removed 5 bases at V and 1 base at J, leaving 6 bases unmatched. The CDR3 is 16 amino acids.

This clonotype was recorded many times. The V call is TRBV11-2, the J call TRBJ1-1, with D uncertain. Germline CDR1 and CDR2: SGHAT and FQNNGV. The CDR3 is made up of 15 amino acids. V lost 0 bases to trimming and J lost 0 bases, with 8 bases between them. Here the CDR3 reads CASSLESNMNTEAFF. As DNA, the CDR3 is TGTGCCAGCAGCTTAGAAAGTAATATGAACACTGAAGCTTTCTTT.

This clonotype was seen at least ten times. The rearrangement links TRBV20-1 to TRBJ2-7; D is perhaps TRBD1 or TRBD2 (5 bases each). The CDR3 contains 13 residues. The V end was cut by 5 bases, the J end by 2 bases, with 13 bases between. CDR1 is DFQATT, CDR2 SNEGSKA, per germline (reference sequence). The chain's CDR3 is CSAARDGTYEQYF. In DNA, the CDR3 is TGCAGTGCTGCTAGGGACGGCACCTACGAGCAGTACTTC.

This clonotype has at least ten counts. The rearrangement links TRBV19 to TRBJ1-2, with unresolved D. This CDR3 contains 18 residues. The V gene lost 3 bases and the J gene lost 1 base, with 21 bases spanning the gap. Germline assignment: CDR1 LNHDA and CDR2 SQIVND (reference sequence). The CDR3 is CASSMGFGEDTFNYGYTF. CDR3 sequence (DNA): TGTGCCAGTAGTATGGGTTTCGGGGAGGATACTTTTAACTATGGCTACACCTTC.

This clonotype was seen a handful of times. This chain's CDR3 is CASSLLDSPNEKLFF. DNA for the CDR3: TGCGCCAGCAGCCTACTCGACAGTCCCAATGAAAAACTGTTTTTT. The chain carries TRBV4-3 and TRBJ1-4; D might be TRBD1 (5 bases). Deletions cut 4 bases from V and 5 bases from J, with 14 bases between. The CDR3 runs 15 residues. Per the germline V gene, CDR1 is LGHNA and CDR2 is YSLEER.

The sample holds a few counts of this clonotype. This sequence joins TRBV29-1 and TRBJ1-1, with D perhaps matching TRBD1 (6 bases). V lost 1 base and J lost 2, with 8 bases in between. CDR1 is SQVTM and CDR2 is ANQGSEA in the germline V gene. This CDR3 contains 13 residues. For the CDR3, the DNA is TGCAGCGTTGAAGGACAGGCTAACACTGAAGCTTTCTTT. Translating gives CSVEGQANTEAFF.

The chain uses TRBV2 and TRBJ2-5; no firm D call. The V end was cut by 11 bases, the J end by 2 bases, with 18 bases between. Looked up from germline, CDR1 is SNHLY and CDR2 is FYNNEI. The CDR3 length is 14 residues. The CDR3 is CASRLTPTQETQYF. Here the CDR3 DNA reads TGTGCCTCCCGACTGACACCAACTCAAGAGACCCAGTACTTC.

The chain is built from TRBV9 and TRBJ2-7; 7 nucleotides match TRBD2. The ends lost 2 bases at V and 2 bases at J; junction bases unmatched: 7. Germline CDR1 reads SGDLS; CDR2 reads YYNGEE. There are 15 residues in the CDR3. Written as DNA, the CDR3 is TGTGCCAGCAGCGTTTCGAGCGGGGATACCTACGAGCAGTACTTC. This codes for CASSVSSGDTYEQYF.

The rearrangement uses TRBV24-1 and TRBJ2-7; 9 positions match TRBD1. The V segment lost 5 bases and the J segment 1 base; nucleotides outside the gene matches: 11. This CDR3 comprises 17 residues. Germline lookup yields CDR1 KGHDR and CDR2 SFDVKD. CDR3 residues: CATSGSGDREISYEQYF. DNA of the CDR3: TGTGCCACCAGTGGTTCTGGGGACAGGGAGATATCCTACGAGCAGTACTTC.

V usage is TRBV7-6 and J usage is TRBJ1-3, with D uncertain. Trimming took 2 bases from V and 3 from J, leaving 8 bases between them. The CDR3 spans 14 residues. Germline-derived CDR1 and CDR2 are SGHVS and FNYEAQ. Here the CDR3 reads CASSLPADGNTIYF. CDR3 sequence (DNA): TGTGCCAGCAGCTTACCGGCAGATGGAAACACCATATATTTT.

Concerning this clonotype: One end of the junction varies from germline; a read error may be responsible. This sequence joins TRBV12-3 or TRBV12-4 and TRBJ2-3; 11 positions agree with TRBD2. The CDR3 is made up of 15 amino acids. CDR3 region: CASSIAGGPSDTQYF. The CDR3 region has the DNA TGTGCCAGCAGTATAGCGGGGGGGCCTTCAGATACGCAGTATTTT.

Details on this clonotype: The junction and the germline gene differ at one end; a read error may be behind it. J is TRBJ1-2 and V is TRBV24-1; 8 bases are shared with TRBD1. Germline CDR1 is KGHDR and CDR2 is SFDVKD. There are 14 residues in the CDR3. The CDR3 reads CATSGGQDNYGYTF. CDR3 DNA: TGTGCCACCAGTGGGGGACAGGATAACTACGGCTACACCTTC.

The V and J genes are TRBV27 and TRBJ1-1; D not resolved. Germline V gives CDR1 MNHEY, CDR2 SMNVEV (reference sequence). The V end lost 6 bases, the J end lost 6 bases, and 20 bases lay between the germline ends. CDR3 length: 15 residues. The CDR3 sequence is CASSPEVGKTPEAFF. The CDR3 DNA follows: TGTGCCAGCAGCCCTGAGGTGGGTAAGACACCTGAAGCTTTCTTT.

This clonotype has ten or more counts. The CDR3 reads CASRTDRVGDGYTF. For the CDR3, the DNA is TGTGCCAGCAGAACCGACAGGGTTGGAGATGGCTACACCTTC. The chain joins TRBV27 to TRBJ1-2, with TRBD1 matching 7 bases. Germline V lookup: CDR1 MNHEY, CDR2 SMNVEV (reference sequence). The V gene end was trimmed by 6 bases and the J gene end by 6 bases; junction bases not matched to a gene: 10. The CDR3 is made up of 14 amino acids.

This clonotype was picked up many times. The J gene is TRBJ1-5, the V gene TRBV7-2, with TRBD1 identical over 11 bases. The J segment lost 7 bases and the V segment lost 5 bases, leaving 10 bases of the junction unmatched. The CDR3 spans 16 residues. CDR1 and CDR2 from the germline V gene are SGHTA and FQGNSA. CDR3 in DNA: TGTGCCAGCAGCCCCGCCGGACAGGGGGCGTGGCAGCCCCAGCATTTT. Translation gives CASSPAGQGAWQPQHF.

In its sample, this clonotype was seen a few times. The V call is TRBV6-1, the J call TRBJ2-7; a weak D match, TRBD1 (5 bases). CDR1 MNHNS and CDR2 SASEGT come from the germline V gene. Trimming stripped 6 bases from V and 5 bases from J, with 14 bases between. The CDR3 covers 13 residues. CDR3 DNA sequence: TGTGCCAGCAGCCAAGGGCAGGGTAACGAGCAGTACTTC. It yields the protein CASSQGQGNEQYF.